Sequencing of this T cell receptor beta chain was carried out in a study of CD8 T cells in ankylosing spondylitis. Study-level findings and limits: Blood of patients with ankylosing spondylitis appeared to be characterized by a TCR beta motif of 8 or 9 highly homologous variants. Certain motif variants had earlier been reported in reactive arthritis synovial fluid and blood.

This clonotype was seen many times. Its antigen is unknown. For TCR beta, libraries came from quantitative 5'-RACE with molecular barcodes. TCRdb reanalysed the 5' RACE reads using MiXCR and keeps one entry per CDR3 protein. Among around 490,000 distinct CDR3 sequences, 5.3% were seen once, and the ten largest hold around 3.4%. The CDR3 spans 13 residues. CDR1 is SGHTA, CDR2 FQGTGA, per germline. The V end was cut by 0 bases, the J end by 10 bases, with 9 bases between. What was sequenced was blood, either unsorted or a sorted T cell fraction (not recorded which). The chain joins TRBV7-3 to TRBJ2-2, with D perhaps matching TRBD1 (6 bases). This clonotype was obtained from a male donor with ankylosing spondylitis. This CDR3 is CASSLTRDKELFF. As DNA, the CDR3 is TGTGCCAGCAGCTTAACTAGGGACAAGGAGCTGTTTTTT.